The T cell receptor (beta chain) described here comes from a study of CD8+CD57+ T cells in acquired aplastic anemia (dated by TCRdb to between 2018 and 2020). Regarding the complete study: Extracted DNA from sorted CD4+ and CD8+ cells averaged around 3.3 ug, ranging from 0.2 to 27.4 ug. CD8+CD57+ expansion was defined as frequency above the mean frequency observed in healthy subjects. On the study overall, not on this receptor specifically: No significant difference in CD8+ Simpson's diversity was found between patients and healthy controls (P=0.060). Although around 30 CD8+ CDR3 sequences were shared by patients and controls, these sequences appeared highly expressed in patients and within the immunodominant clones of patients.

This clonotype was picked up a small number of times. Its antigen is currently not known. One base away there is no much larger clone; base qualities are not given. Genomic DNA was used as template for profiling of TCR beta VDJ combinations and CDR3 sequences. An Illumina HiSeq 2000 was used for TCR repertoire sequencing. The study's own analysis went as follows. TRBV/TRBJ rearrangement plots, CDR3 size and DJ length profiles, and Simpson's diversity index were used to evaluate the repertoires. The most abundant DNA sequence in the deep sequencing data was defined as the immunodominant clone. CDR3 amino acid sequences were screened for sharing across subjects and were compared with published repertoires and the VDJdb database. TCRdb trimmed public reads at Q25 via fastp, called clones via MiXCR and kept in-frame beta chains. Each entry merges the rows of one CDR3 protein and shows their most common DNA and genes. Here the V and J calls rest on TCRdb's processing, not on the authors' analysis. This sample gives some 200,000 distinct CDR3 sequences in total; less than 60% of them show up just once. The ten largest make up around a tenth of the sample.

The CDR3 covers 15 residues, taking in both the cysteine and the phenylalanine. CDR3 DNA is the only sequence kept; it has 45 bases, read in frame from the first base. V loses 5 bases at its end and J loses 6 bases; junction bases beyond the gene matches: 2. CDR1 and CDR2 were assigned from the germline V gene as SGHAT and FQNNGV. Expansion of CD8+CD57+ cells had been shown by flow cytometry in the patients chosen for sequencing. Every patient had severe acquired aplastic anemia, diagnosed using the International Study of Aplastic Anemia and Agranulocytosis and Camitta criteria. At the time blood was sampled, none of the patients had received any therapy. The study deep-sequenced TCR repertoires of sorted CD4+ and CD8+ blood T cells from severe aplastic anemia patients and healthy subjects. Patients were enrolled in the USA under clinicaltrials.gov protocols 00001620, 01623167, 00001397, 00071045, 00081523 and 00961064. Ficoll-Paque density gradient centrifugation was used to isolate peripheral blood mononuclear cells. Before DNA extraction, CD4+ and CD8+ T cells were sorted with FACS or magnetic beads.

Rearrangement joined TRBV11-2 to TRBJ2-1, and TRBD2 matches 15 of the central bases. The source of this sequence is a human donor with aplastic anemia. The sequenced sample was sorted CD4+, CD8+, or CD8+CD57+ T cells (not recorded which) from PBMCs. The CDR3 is CASSQGLAGGNEQFF. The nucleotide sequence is TGTGCCAGCAGCCAGGGACTAGCGGGGGGCAATGAGCAGTTCTTC.